What follows are 2 T cell receptor beta chains derived from one specimen sequenced in a study of cytomegalovirus exposure and HLA in healthy donors. 60 Vbeta and 13 Jbeta primers were used in PCR. Sequencing was performed with immunoSEQ multiplex PCR; in TCRdb, only in-frame clones are kept and a portion is missing. The data contain roughly 190,000 clones, about 81% of them singletons. Sequenced: PBMCs. Source of these receptors: a man between 25 and 39 years old in good health and CMV-seropositive.

The chain recombines TRBV30 with TRBJ1-6; 7 bases agree with TRBD1. Unmatched junction bases numbered 4, after V lost 6 bases and J lost 5 bases. Germline V lookup: CDR1 GTSNPN, CDR2 SVGIG (reference sequence). There are 13 residues in the CDR3. The CDR3 nucleotides are TGTGCCTGCACAGGGGCAAATAATTCACCCCTCCACTTT. It translates to CACTGANNSPLHF. Full variable domain (outside the CDR3, taken from reference TRBV30 and TRBJ1-6): SQTIHQWPATLVQPVGSPLSLECTVEGTSNPNLYWYRQAAGRGLQLLFYSVGIGQISSEVPQNLSASRPQDRQFILSSKKLLLSDSGFYLCACTGANNSPLHFGNGTRLTVT.

The J gene is TRBJ2-7, the V gene TRBV18; 7 positions agree with TRBD1. The CDR3 totals 15 residues. J lost 3 bases, V lost 3 bases, and 8 bases had no gene match. CDR1 KGHSH and CDR2 LQKENI come from the germline V gene. The chain's CDR3 is CASSPGSRGLYEQYF. DNA for the CDR3: TGTGCCAGCTCACCCGGTTCTAGGGGGCTCTACGAGCAGTACTTC.